This TCR beta chain was profiled in a study of CD8 T cells in ankylosing spondylitis. TCRdb independently ran MiXCR on the 5' RACE reads; one entry per CDR3 protein. The repertoire holds 200,000 to 250,000 distinct CDR3 sequences, around a tenth seen once, with under 7% in the top ten. Germline V gene lookup returns CDR1 DFQATT and CDR2 SNEGSKA (reference sequence). CDR3 size: 13 residues. About this clonotype: Its target is not known. Compared with germline, one end of the junction differs, possibly owing to a read error.

Study results and limitations: Blood from ankylosing spondylitis patients appeared to carry a characteristic roughly eight-variant TCR beta motif.

Sequencing was carried out using blood, either unsorted or a sorted T cell fraction (not recorded which). The rearrangement uses TRBV20-1 and TRBJ2-7, with 10 positions matching TRBD2. This TCR came from a male donor with ankylosing spondylitis or in good health (not recorded which). In DNA form, the CDR3 reads TGCAGTACTAGCGGGACTAGCAGCTACGAGCAGTACTTC. Translation: CSTSGTSSYEQYF.